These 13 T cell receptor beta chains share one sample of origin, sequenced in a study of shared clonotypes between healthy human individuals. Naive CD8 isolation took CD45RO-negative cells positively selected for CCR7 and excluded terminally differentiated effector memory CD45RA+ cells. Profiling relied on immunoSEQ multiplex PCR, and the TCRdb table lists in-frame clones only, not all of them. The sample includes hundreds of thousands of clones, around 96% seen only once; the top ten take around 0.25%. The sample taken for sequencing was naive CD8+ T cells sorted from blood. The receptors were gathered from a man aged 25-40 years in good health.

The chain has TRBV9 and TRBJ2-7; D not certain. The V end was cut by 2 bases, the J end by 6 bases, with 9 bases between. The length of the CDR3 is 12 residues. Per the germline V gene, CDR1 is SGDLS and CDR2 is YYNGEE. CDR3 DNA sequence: TGTGCCAGCAGCGTTCAAGGCCCCGAGCAGTACTTC. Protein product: CASSVQGPEQYF.

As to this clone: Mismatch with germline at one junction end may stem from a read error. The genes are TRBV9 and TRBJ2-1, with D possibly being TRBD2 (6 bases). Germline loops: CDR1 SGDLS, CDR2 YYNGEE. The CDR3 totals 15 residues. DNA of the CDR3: TGTGCCAGCAGCGAGTCGGGAGCCTCCTCCAATGAGCAGTTCTTC. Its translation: CASSESGASSNEQFF.

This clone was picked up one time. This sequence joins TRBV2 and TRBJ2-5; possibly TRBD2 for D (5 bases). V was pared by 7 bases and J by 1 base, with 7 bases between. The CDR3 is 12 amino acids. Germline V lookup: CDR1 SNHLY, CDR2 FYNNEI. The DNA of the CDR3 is TGTGCCAGCATCGGGATCCAAGAGACCCAGTACTTC. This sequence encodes CASIGIQETQYF. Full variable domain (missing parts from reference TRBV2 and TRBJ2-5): EPEVTQTPSHQVTQMGQEVILRCVPISNHLYFYWYRQILGQKVEFLVSFYNNEISEKSEIFDDQFSVERPDGSNFTLKIRSTKLEDSAMYFCASIGIQETQYFGPGTRLLVL.

In DNA, the CDR3 is TGTGCCAGCAGCTCCCCCTCGACAGGGGCGATCGAGCAGTACTTC. Translated: CASSSPSTGAIEQYF. The chain carries TRBV11-2 and TRBJ2-7; 8 bases are a match to TRBD1. This CDR3 is built from 15 residues. The germline CDR1 and CDR2 sequences are SGHAT and FQNNGV. Germline trimming cut 4 bases from V and 6 bases from J; bases unmatched to any gene: 11.

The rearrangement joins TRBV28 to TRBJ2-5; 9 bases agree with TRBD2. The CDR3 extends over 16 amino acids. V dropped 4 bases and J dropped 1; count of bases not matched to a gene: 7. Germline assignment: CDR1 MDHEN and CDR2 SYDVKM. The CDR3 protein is CASSWLAGEGQETQYF. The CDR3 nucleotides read TGTGCCAGCAGTTGGTTAGCGGGAGAGGGCCAAGAGACCCAGTACTTC.

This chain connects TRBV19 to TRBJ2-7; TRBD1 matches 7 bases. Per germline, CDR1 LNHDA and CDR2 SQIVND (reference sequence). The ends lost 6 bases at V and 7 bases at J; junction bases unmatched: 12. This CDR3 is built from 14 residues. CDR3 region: CASSLQGLQVEQYF. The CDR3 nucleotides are TGTGCCAGTAGCCTACAGGGGCTTCAGGTTGAGCAGTACTTC.

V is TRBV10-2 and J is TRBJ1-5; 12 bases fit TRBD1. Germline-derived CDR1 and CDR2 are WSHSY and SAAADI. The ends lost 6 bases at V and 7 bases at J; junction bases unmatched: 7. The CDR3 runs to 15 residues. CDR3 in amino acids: CASRRGTGGRQPQHF. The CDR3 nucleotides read TGCGCCAGCAGGAGAGGGACAGGGGGCAGGCAGCCCCAGCATTTT.

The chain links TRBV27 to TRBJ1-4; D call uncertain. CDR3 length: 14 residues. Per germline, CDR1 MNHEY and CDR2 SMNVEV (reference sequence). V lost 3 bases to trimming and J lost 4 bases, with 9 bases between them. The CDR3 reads CASSLVSSNEKLFF. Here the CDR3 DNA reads TGTGCCAGCAGTTTGGTCTCGAGTAATGAAAAACTGTTTTTT.

CDR3 sequence: CASSFSLLSNEQFF. In DNA form, the CDR3 reads TGTGCCAGCAGTTTCAGTCTCCTTTCGAATGAGCAGTTCTTC. The chain recombines TRBV27 with TRBJ2-1; no definite D call. The CDR3 length is 14 residues. Germline CDR1 and CDR2: MNHEY and SMNVEV (reference sequence). V was trimmed by 3 bases and J by 7 bases, leaving 13 bases between them.

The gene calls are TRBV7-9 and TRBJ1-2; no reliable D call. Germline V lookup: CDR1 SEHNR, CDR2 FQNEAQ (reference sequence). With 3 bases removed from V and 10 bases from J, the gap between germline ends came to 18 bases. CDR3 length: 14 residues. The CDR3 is CASSLGRQEGLYTF. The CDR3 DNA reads TGTGCCAGCAGCTTGGGGAGGCAGGAGGGCCTCTACACCTTC.

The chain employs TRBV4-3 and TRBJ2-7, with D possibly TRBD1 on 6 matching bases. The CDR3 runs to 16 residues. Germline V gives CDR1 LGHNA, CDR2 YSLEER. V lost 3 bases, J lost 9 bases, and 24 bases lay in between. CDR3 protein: CASSHSTRGPPDAQYF. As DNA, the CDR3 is TGCGCCAGCAGCCACTCGACCAGGGGTCCTCCTGACGCGCAGTACTTC.

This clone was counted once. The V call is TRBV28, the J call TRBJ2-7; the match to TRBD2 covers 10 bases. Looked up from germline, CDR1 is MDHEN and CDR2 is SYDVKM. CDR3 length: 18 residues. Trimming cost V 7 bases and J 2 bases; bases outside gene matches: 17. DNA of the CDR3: TGTGCCAGCAACTCCCCCAGAGCGGGAGGGTCCGCCGCCTACGAGCAGTACTTC. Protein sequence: CASNSPRAGGSAAYEQYF.

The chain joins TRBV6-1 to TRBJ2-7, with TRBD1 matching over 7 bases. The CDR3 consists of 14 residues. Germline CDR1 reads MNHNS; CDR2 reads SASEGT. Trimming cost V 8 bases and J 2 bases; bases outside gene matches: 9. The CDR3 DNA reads TGTGCCAGCGACCCCGGGACAGAGACCTACGAGCAGTACTTC. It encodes CASDPGTETYEQYF.